The 25 T cell receptor beta chains below come from one sample, sequenced in a study of cytomegalovirus exposure and HLA in healthy donors (dated by TCRdb to about 2017). Receptor amplification or capture employed the immunoSEQ multiplex PCR assay. TCRdb took this table from immuneACCESS and kept in-frame rearrangements with V and J called. Such tables lack part of the clones; where checked against another copy, unresolved V genes explain under half of the gap, and the rest is unexplained. This sample gives 65,000 or so clones in total; 85% to 95% of them show up just once. The ten top clones hold about 4.1% of the sample. Sequencing was performed on PBMCs. These receptors were collected from a man younger than 35 in good health and CMV-seropositive.

The V call is TRBV7-2, the J call TRBJ2-5; D might be TRBD2 (6 bases). Per the germline V gene, CDR1 is SGHTA and CDR2 is FQGNSA. Trimming removed 5 bases at V and 4 bases at J, with 23 bases between. The CDR3 sequence is 17 residues long. CDR3 loop: CASSAPLRRRVGETQYF. CDR3 in DNA: TGTGCCAGCAGCGCCCCGCTGCGGAGGAGGGTCGGAGAGACCCAGTACTTC.

The chain uses TRBV7-9 and TRBJ2-5; 10 nucleotides agree with TRBD2. The V and J ends lost 1 base and 5 bases, in that order; junction bases with no gene match: 4. Germline loops: CDR1 SEHNR, CDR2 FQNEAQ (reference sequence). This CDR3 spans 15 amino acids. CDR3 in DNA: TGTGCCAGCAGCTTAGGACTAGCGGGCTCTGAGACCCAGTACTTC. As protein: CASSLGLAGSETQYF.

In DNA form, the CDR3 reads TGTGCCAGTAGCGACGGCGGGAGGGCCGAGCAGTACTTC. Its translation is CASSDGGRAEQYF. This chain connects TRBV19 to TRBJ2-7; 9 bases map to TRBD2. From germline, CDR1 is LNHDA and CDR2 SQIVND (reference sequence). CDR3 length: 13 amino acids. The ends lost 6 bases at V and 6 bases at J; junction bases unmatched: 6. Based on the CDR3 plus reference TRBV19 and TRBJ2-7, the full variable domain is DGGITQSPKYLFRKEGQNVTLSCEQNLNHDAMYWYRQDPGQGLRLIYYSQIVNDFQKGDIAEGYSVSREKKESFPLTVTSAQKNPTAFYLCASSDGGRAEQYFGPGTRLTVT.

The J gene is TRBJ2-1, the V gene TRBV11-2; TRBD2 matches at 7 bases. V trimming: 6 bases; J trimming: 7 bases; junction bases outside the gene matches: 12. The CDR3 covers 15 residues. Germline lookup yields CDR1 SGHAT and CDR2 FQNNGV. CDR3 in amino acids: CASSLLRGGRNEQFF. The CDR3 DNA reads TGTGCCAGCAGTCTTCTCCGCGGGGGTAGGAATGAGCAGTTCTTC.

The chain combines TRBV29-1 with TRBJ2-5; 7 bases align to TRBD2. There are 15 residues in the CDR3. Germline values: CDR1 SQVTM, CDR2 ANQGSEA. The V gene end was trimmed by 6 bases and the J gene end by 7 bases; junction bases not matched to a gene: 17. Here the CDR3 reads CSVAGTNDPGTTQYF. The CDR3 DNA reads as TGCAGCGTGGCCGGGACTAATGACCCCGGGACGACCCAGTACTTC.

The J gene is TRBJ2-6, the V gene TRBV9, with a possible D match to TRBD1 (6 bases). The CDR3 length is 18 residues. Per germline, CDR1 SGDLS and CDR2 YYNGEE. Trimming removed 2 bases from V and 0 bases from J, with 15 bases in between. This CDR3 is CASSVNDGQPSGANVLTF. The DNA for the CDR3 is TGTGCCAGCAGCGTTAACGACGGACAGCCCTCTGGGGCCAACGTCCTGACTTTC.

This chain uses TRBV30 with TRBJ1-1, with D perhaps matching TRBD1 (5 bases). CDR1 is GTSNPN and CDR2 is SVGIG in the germline V gene (reference sequence). Trimming left V 3 bases short and J 7 bases short, with 12 bases between. The CDR3 is 12 residues long. CDR3 bases: TGTGCCTGGAGCGCAGCAGACAGTGAAGCTTTCTTT. It is translated as CAWSAADSEAFF.

This rearrangement joins TRBV7-8 to TRBJ2-3; D might be TRBD2 (5 bases). This CDR3 is built from 17 residues. Germline values: CDR1 SGHVS, CDR2 FQNEAQ. V was clipped by 8 bases and J by 0 bases, with 21 bases between them. The CDR3 DNA reads TGTGCCAGCCCCCCCTTCGAGGGAGTGCCTAGCACAGATACGCAGTATTTT. It is translated as CASPPFEGVPSTDTQYF.

CDR3 sequence (DNA): TGTGCCAGCAGCCCGAACCGGGTCTTCACCGGGGAGCTGTTTTTT. This translates into CASSPNRVFTGELFF. The V and J genes are TRBV7-3 and TRBJ2-2; the D is unclear. The ends were cut back, 5 bases at V and 4 bases at J, with 14 bases in the middle. This CDR3 spans 15 amino acids. Per germline, CDR1 SGHTA and CDR2 FQGTGA.

V usage is TRBV10-3 and J usage is TRBJ1-4, with D unclear. There are 17 residues in the CDR3. CDR1 is ENHRY and CDR2 is SYGVKD in the germline V gene. Trimming removed 4 bases at V and 5 bases at J, with 20 bases between. CDR3: CAISAGKGTMGNEKLFF. The CDR3 region has the DNA TGTGCCATCAGTGCGGGAAAGGGTACGATGGGGAATGAAAAACTGTTTTTT.

About this clone itself: One junction end disagrees with the germline gene, perhaps due to a read error. The chain employs TRBV29-1 and TRBJ1-1; 7 bases match TRBD1. The CDR3 contains 14 residues. Germline assignment: CDR1 SQVTM and CDR2 ANQGSEA. The CDR3, as DNA: TGCAGCGTCGAAGGGAGAGGGGGCAGGGATGAAGCTTTCTTT. Encoded protein: CSVEGRGGRDEAFF.

The CDR3 DNA is TGTGCCAGCAGCCGCCCGGGACTAGCGGGAGGGCCATATCAAGAGACCCAGTACTTC. It codes for CASSRPGLAGGPYQETQYF. V is TRBV7-2 and J is TRBJ2-5, with TRBD2 matching 16 bases. With 5 bases clipped from V and 2 bases from J, the junction kept 11 bases outside the gene matches. This CDR3 is 19 amino acids long. In germline, CDR1 is SGHTA, CDR2 FQGNSA. The full variable domain, completed using reference TRBV7-2 and TRBJ2-5, is GAGVSQSPSNKVTEKGKDVELRCDPISGHTALYWYRQSLGQGLEFLIYFQGNSAPDKSGLPSDRFSAERTGGSVSTLTIQRTQQEDSAVYLCASSRPGLAGGPYQETQYFGPGTRLLVL.

The chain couples TRBV30 to TRBJ2-7, with D perhaps TRBD2 (7 bases). V lost 0 bases, J lost 1 base, and 16 bases lay in between. CDR3 size: 16 residues. The germline gives CDR1 GTSNPN, CDR2 SVGIG (reference sequence). The CDR3 spells CAWSVFGGQGSYEQYF. CDR3 nucleotide sequence: TGTGCCTGGAGTGTATTCGGGGGGCAGGGGTCCTACGAGCAGTACTTC.

This sequence joins TRBV28 and TRBJ2-1, with D perhaps matching TRBD2 (5 bases). Germline CDR1 MDHEN, CDR2 SYDVKM. V gave up 5 bases and J gave up 2 bases, with 10 bases separating them. This CDR3 is 14 amino acids long. CDR3 sequence (DNA): TGTGCCAGCAGTCGTCCGGAGGCCTACAATGAGCAGTTCTTC. Amino acids: CASSRPEAYNEQFF.

The chain joins TRBV7-2 to TRBJ2-7, with D uncertain. With 3 bases removed from V and 0 bases from J, the gap between germline ends came to 15 bases. The CDR3 totals 16 residues. From germline, CDR1 is SGHTA and CDR2 FQGNSA. Written as DNA, the CDR3 is TGTGCCAGCAGCTTCTTTCTGGGCTCCTCCTCCTACGAGCAGTACTTC. The encoded protein is CASSFFLGSSSYEQYF.

This rearrangement joins TRBV7-3 to TRBJ1-1; weak D call: TRBD1 (5 bases). The CDR3 covers 14 residues. Germline values: CDR1 SGHTA, CDR2 FQGTGA. Trimming stripped 2 bases from V and 2 bases from J, with 9 bases between. CDR3 sequence: CASSLGAVNTEAFF. Written as DNA, the CDR3 is TGTGCCAGCAGCTTAGGGGCCGTTAACACTGAAGCTTTCTTT.

The rearrangement uses TRBV7-2 and TRBJ2-1, with TRBD1 matching over 10 bases. Per the germline V gene, CDR1 is SGHTA and CDR2 is FQGNSA. Trimming at V came to 3 bases and at J to 10 bases, leaving 6 bases not matched to a gene. The CDR3 has 14 amino acids. CDR3 protein: CASSFGTGAEEQFF. The CDR3 region has the DNA TGTGCCAGCAGCTTCGGGACAGGGGCAGAGGAGCAGTTCTTC. The entire variable domain, with the rest obtained from reference TRBV7-2 and TRBJ2-1, is as follows: GAGVSQSPSNKVTEKGKDVELRCDPISGHTALYWYRQSLGQGLEFLIYFQGNSAPDKSGLPSDRFSAERTGGSVSTLTIQRTQQEDSAVYLCASSFGTGAEEQFFGPGTRLTVL.

This clone was observed a few times. This rearrangement joins TRBV6-1 to TRBJ1-4; D perhaps matches TRBD1 (6 bases). The CDR3 length is 15 residues. Trimming removed 2 bases from V and 3 bases from J, with 10 bases in between. The germline V gene encodes CDR1 MNHNS and CDR2 SASEGT. CDR3 loop: CASSELTGSNEKLFF. The CDR3 nucleotides are TGTGCCAGCAGTGAACTCACAGGGTCTAATGAAAAACTGTTTTTT.

This clone was found a few times. This chain joins TRBV5-1 and TRBJ1-1; possible D gene TRBD1, 5 bases. Looked up from germline, CDR1 is SGHRS and CDR2 is YFSETQ. V lost 3 bases, J lost 5 bases, and 11 bases lay in between. This CDR3 is built from 13 residues. CDR3 nucleotide sequence: TGCGCCAGCAGCTCTTTTGGGGGGACTGAAGCTTTCTTT. Translated, it gives CASSSFGGTEAFF.

The V call is TRBV5-6, the J call TRBJ1-1; D gene unclear. CDR1 SGHDT and CDR2 YYEEEE come from the germline V gene. V shed 2 bases and J shed 4 bases, with 12 bases lying between them. This CDR3 is 14 amino acids long. CDR3 in DNA: TGTGCCAGCAGCTTAGGCGCGGGGTCCACTGAAGCTTTCTTT. Residues: CASSLGAGSTEAFF.

The CDR3 sequence: CASSGQGLGETQYF. The CDR3 DNA follows: TGTGCCAGCAGTGGACAGGGTTTAGGAGAGACCCAGTACTTC. The chain recombines TRBV6-1 with TRBJ2-5; TRBD1 matches at 7 bases. Per germline, CDR1 MNHNS and CDR2 SASEGT. Trimming removed 4 bases from V and 4 bases from J; junction bases left unmatched: 6. The CDR3 is made up of 14 amino acids.

This clone is a singleton in its sample. This sequence joins TRBV7-9 and TRBJ1-5, with D perhaps TRBD1 (6 bases). Deletions cut 3 bases from V and 4 bases from J, with 13 bases between. The CDR3 is made up of 15 amino acids. Germline-derived CDR1 and CDR2 are SEHNR and FQNEAQ (reference sequence). The CDR3 sequence: CASSFGGAKNQPQHF. The CDR3 coding sequence is TGTGCCAGCAGCTTTGGGGGGGCGAAGAATCAGCCCCAGCATTTT.

The chain carries TRBV20-1 and TRBJ2-7; 8 positions agree with TRBD2. Germline V CDR1 and CDR2: DFQATT, SNEGSKA (reference sequence). J was trimmed by 6 bases and V by 6 bases; bases with no gene match: 4. The CDR3 has 11 amino acids. The CDR3 sequence: CSADGGVEQYF. CDR3 in DNA: TGCAGTGCCGACGGGGGGGTCGAGCAGTACTTC.

The chain is built from TRBV7-2 and TRBJ2-2; 7 nucleotides match TRBD2. Trimming took 3 bases from V and 1 from J; bases not matched to a gene: 8. Germline lookup yields CDR1 SGHTA and CDR2 FQGNSA. The CDR3 is made up of 17 amino acids. CDR3 sequence: CASSLSSGARNTGELFF. CDR3 nucleotide sequence: TGTGCCAGCAGCTTGTCTAGCGGCGCAAGGAACACCGGGGAGCTGTTTTTT.

This chain links TRBV2 with TRBJ2-7, with TRBD2 identical over 7 bases. Per the germline V gene, CDR1 is SNHLY and CDR2 is FYNNEI. The V and J ends lost 7 bases and 6 bases, in that order; junction bases with no gene match: 15. The CDR3 runs to 15 residues. The CDR3 loop is CASTARWTSSAEQYF. The CDR3 bases are TGTGCCAGCACCGCCAGATGGACTAGTTCTGCCGAGCAGTACTTC.